This T cell receptor (beta chain) was observed in a study of T-cell memory formation after mild COVID-19. Looking at the study overall: Largely donor-specific TCR clusters were found. General study results and limits: A subset of responding clones appeared in pre-infection memory, suggesting cross-reactive memory joined. Largely, contracting CD4+ clones fell within CM and EM, and contracting CD8+ clones within EMRA.

This clonotype turned up a few times. Antigen specificity is unknown. The CDR3 is 17 residues long. The V gene's germline CDR1 is MDHEN and CDR2 SYDVKM. V lost 5 bases and J lost 0, with 20 bases in between. TCR alpha and TCR beta cDNA libraries with sample barcodes and UMIs came from 5'RACE using constant-segment primers. TCRdb analysed the 5' RACE reads with MiXCR anew, one entry per CDR3 protein. The sample consists of tens of thousands of distinct CDR3 sequences, more than 11% of them appearing once. The receptor's source is an adult woman who had mild COVID-19 (a few samples of this study predate the infection). Cell type and time point are not known. The chain is built from TRBV28 and TRBJ2-7, with a tentative D call TRBD2 (5 bases). Source material: PBMCs or a T cell subset sorted from them (not recorded which). The CDR3 DNA follows: TGTGCCAGCAGTCCCGTTTGGCGGCGGGCCGACTCCTACGAGCAGTACTTC. This sequence encodes CASSPVWRRADSYEQYF.